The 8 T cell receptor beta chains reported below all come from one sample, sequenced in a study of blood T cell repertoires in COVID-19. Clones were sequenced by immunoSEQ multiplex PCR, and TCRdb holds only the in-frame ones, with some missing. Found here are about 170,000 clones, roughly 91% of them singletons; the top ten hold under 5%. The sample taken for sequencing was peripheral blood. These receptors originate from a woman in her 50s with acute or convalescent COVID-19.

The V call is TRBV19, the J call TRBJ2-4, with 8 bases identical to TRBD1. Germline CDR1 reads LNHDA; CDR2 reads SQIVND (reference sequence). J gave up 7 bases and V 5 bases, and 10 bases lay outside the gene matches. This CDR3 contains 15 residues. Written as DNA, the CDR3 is TGTGCCAGTAGTTCAGGACAGGGAAATCGGAACATTCAGTACTTC. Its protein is CASSSGQGNRNIQYF.

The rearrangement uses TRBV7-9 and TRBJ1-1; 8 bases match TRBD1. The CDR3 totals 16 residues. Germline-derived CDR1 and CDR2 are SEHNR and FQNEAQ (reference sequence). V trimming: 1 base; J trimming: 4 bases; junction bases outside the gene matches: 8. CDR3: CASSLGPGGRTTEAFF. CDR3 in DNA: TGTGCCAGCAGCTTAGGACCAGGGGGCAGGACCACTGAAGCTTTCTTT.

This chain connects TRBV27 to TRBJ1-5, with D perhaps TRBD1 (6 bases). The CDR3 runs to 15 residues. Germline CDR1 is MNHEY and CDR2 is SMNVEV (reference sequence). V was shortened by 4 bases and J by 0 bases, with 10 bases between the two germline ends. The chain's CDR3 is CASSSQGNSNQPQHF. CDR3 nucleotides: TGTGCCAGCAGTTCACAGGGTAATAGCAATCAGCCCCAGCATTTT.

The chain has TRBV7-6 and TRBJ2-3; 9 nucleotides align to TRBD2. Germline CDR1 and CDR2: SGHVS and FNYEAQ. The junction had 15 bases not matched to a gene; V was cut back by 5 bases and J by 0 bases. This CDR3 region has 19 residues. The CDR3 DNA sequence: TGTGCCAGCAGCGCCCGCCCTGGGCTAGCGGGGACTAGCACAGATACGCAGTATTTT. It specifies CASSARPGLAGTSTDTQYF.

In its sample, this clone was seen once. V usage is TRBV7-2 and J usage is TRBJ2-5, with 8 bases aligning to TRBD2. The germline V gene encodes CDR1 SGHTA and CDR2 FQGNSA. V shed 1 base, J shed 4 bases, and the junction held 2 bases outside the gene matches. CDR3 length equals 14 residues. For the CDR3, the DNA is TGTGCCAGCAGCTTAGGGAGCGGGAGAGAGACCCAGTACTTC. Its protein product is CASSLGSGRETQYF.

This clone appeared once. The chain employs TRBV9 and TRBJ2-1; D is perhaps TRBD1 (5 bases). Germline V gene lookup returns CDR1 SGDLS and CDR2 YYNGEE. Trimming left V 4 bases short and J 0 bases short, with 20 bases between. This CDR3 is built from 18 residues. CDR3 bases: TGTGCCAGCAGCTCCCAATCATATGCCAGGGCCTCCTACAATGAGCAGTTCTTC. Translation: CASSSQSYARASYNEQFF.

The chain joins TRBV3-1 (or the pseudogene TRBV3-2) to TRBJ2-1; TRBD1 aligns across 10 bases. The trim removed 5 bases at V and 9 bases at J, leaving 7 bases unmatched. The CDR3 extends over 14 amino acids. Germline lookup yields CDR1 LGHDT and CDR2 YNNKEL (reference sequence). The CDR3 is CASSWDRGTVEQFF. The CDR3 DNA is TGTGCCAGCAGCTGGGACAGGGGCACGGTTGAGCAGTTCTTC.

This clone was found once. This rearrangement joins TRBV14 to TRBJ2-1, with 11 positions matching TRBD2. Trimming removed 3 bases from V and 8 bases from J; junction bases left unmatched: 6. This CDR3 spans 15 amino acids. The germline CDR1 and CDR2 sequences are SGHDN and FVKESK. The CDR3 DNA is TGTGCCAGCAGCCAGACTAGCGGGGATGTGGATGAGCAGTTCTTC. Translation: CASSQTSGDVDEQFF.